The rows below give T cell receptor beta chains drawn from one sample of a study of blood T cell repertoires in COVID-19. Sequencing was performed with immunoSEQ multiplex PCR; in TCRdb, only in-frame clones are kept and a portion is missing. The sample contains about 200,000 clones, about 80% of which appear only once. The specimen sequenced was peripheral blood. The receptors derive from a human donor with acute or convalescent COVID-19. The donor label of this sample is uncertain. Both conserved end residues are trimmed from each CDR3. Size values are once, few and many counts, or a class for expanded clones, and some rows have none.

abundance,j_gene,v_gene,CDR3aa
-,TRBJ1-5,TRBV2,ASHTGRNQPQH
-,TRBJ2-2,TRBV5-1,ASSGAGTGNAGELF
-,TRBJ1-1,TRBV5-1,ASSSDTLNTEAF
-,TRBJ2-1,TRBV19,ASSIGLAGDNEQF
few,TRBJ1-1,TRBV7-2,ASSLKQGYTEAF
-,TRBJ1-2,TRBV9,ASSVTGSANYGYT
-,TRBJ1-1,TRBV6-6,ATCRSNTEAF
many,TRBJ2-7,TRBV2,ASRLRDITYEQY
-,TRBJ2-2,TRBV15,ATSRETQLPRGAGELF
-,TRBJ2-3,TRBV3-1/TRBV3-2,ASSQAGASTDTQY
-,TRBJ1-4,TRBV24-1,ATSERTGPNEKLF
-,TRBJ2-6,TRBV6-1,ASSERDRGVWGANVLT
-,TRBJ1-1,TRBV5-4,ASSLDPGADTEAF
-,TRBJ2-1,TRBV7-2,ASSLPAGLNNEQF
-,TRBJ2-5,TRBV7-3,ASSPTTMGPKETQY
-,TRBJ1-4,TRBV2,ASRAATAFWEKLF
few,TRBJ1-1,TRBV18,ASSPGLAGTEAF
-,TRBJ2-7,TRBV6-1,ASSYLLDYEQY
-,TRBJ1-4,TRBV7-2,ASSGPTGAYEKLF
-,TRBJ1-2,TRBV2,ASSEERKNYGYT
few,TRBJ1-1,TRBV7-9,ASSAGRSSEAF
-,TRBJ2-1,TRBV5-1,ASSWGTGSVNEQF
-,TRBJ2-1,TRBV28,ASSFIRAHYNEQF
-,TRBJ2-7,TRBV3-1/TRBV3-2,ASSPAASGLYEQY
-,TRBJ1-1,TRBV27,ASPFRGGTEAF
-,TRBJ2-5,TRBV10-1,ASSESCREREETQY
-,TRBJ2-3,TRBV5-1,ASSLEPPPDTQY
-,TRBJ1-3,TRBV6-1,ASSATLAQGSGNTIY
-,TRBJ1-4,TRBV2,ASRVLASANEKLF
once,TRBJ2-2,TRBV7-6,ASSPGGGPISTGELF
-,TRBJ2-3,TRBV19,AAQAERSNTQY
-,TRBJ2-7,TRBV12-2,ASRLVLRGSSGGSYEQY
-,TRBJ1-3,TRBV6-5,ASSYSNGFFGNTIY
-,TRBJ1-2,TRBV30,AWKEGHYGYT
-,TRBJ2-3,TRBV28,ASSRDPGDTQY
-,TRBJ1-2,TRBV29-1,SVNRAEGGYT
-,TRBJ2-7,TRBV29-1,SVDRVGSYEQY
-,TRBJ1-1,TRBV11-2,ASSPDRSYTEAF
-,TRBJ2-7,TRBV2,ASRTGTSGYEQY
-,TRBJ2-1,TRBV18,ASSPGQGYEQF
-,TRBJ1-3,TRBV6-5,ASSSRTGRHH
-,TRBJ1-3,TRBV5-1,ASSQTGPSSGNTIY